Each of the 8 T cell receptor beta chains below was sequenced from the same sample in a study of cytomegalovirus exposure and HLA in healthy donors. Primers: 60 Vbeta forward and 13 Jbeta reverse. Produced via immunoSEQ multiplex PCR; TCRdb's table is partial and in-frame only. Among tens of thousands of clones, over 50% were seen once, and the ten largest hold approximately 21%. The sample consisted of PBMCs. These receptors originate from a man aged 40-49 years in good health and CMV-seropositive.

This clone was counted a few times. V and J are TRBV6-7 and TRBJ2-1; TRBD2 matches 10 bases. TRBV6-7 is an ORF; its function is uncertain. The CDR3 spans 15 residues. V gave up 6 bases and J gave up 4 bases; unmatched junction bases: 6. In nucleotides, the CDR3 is TGTGCCAGCAGCCACGGAGCGGGGGGGTACAATGAGCAGTTCTTC. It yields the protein CASSHGAGGYNEQFF.

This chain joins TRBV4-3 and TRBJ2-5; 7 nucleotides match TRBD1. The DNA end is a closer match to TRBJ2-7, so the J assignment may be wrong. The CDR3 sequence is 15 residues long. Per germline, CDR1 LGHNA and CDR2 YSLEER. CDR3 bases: TGCGCCAGCAGCCAGATGACAGGGCAGGGCCACGAGCAGTACTTC. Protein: CASSQMTGQGHEQYF.

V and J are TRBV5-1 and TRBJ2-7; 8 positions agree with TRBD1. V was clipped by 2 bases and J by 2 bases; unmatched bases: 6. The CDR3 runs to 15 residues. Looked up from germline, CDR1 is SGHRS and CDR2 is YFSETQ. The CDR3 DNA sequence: TGCGCCAGCAGCTTTAAGGGACAGGAGACCTACGAGCAGTACTTC. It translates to CASSFKGQETYEQYF.

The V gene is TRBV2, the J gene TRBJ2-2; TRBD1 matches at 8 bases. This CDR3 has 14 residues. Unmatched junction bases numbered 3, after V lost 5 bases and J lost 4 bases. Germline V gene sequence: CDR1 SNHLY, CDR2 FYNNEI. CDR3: CASSRDRSTGELFF. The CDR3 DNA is TGTGCCAGCAGTCGGGACAGGTCCACCGGGGAGCTGTTTTTT.

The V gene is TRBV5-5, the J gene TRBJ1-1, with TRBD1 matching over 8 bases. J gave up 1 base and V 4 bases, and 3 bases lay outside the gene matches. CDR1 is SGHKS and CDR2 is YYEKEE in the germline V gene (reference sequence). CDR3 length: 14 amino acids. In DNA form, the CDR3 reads TGTGCCAGCAGCCCGGGGACAGGGAACACTGAAGCTTTCTTT. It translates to CASSPGTGNTEAFF.

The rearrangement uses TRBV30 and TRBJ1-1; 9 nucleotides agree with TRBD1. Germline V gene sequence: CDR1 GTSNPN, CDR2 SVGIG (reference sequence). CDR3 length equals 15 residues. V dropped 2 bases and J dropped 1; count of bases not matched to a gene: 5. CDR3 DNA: TGTGCCTGGAGTCCCCTGGGACAGGGGAACACTGAAGCTTTCTTT. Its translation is CAWSPLGQGNTEAFF. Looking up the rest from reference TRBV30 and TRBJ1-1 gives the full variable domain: SQTIHQWPATLVQPVGSPLSLECTVEGTSNPNLYWYRQAAGRGLQLLFYSVGIGQISSEVPQNLSASRPQDRQFILSSKKLLLSDSGFYLCAWSPLGQGNTEAFFGQGTRLTVV.

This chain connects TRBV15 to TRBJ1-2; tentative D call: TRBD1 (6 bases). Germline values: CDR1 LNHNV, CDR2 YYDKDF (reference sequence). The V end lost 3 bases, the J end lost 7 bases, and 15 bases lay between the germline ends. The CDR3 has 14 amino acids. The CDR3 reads CATSSRGQFTGYTF. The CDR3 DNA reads TGTGCCACCAGCAGCAGGGGTCAATTCACTGGCTACACCTTC. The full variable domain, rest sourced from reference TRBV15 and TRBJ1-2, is DAMVIQNPRYQVTQFGKPVTLSCSQTLNHNVMYWYQQKSSQAPKLLFHYYDKDFNNEADTPDNFQSRRPNTSFCFLDIRSPGLGDTAMYLCATSSRGQFTGYTFGSGTRLTVV.

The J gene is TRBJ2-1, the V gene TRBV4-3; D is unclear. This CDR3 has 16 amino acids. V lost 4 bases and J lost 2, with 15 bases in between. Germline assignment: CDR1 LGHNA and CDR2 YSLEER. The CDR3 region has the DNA TGCGCCAGCAGCCTTTCAGGTGAGCCACCCTACAATGAGCAGTTCTTC. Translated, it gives CASSLSGEPPYNEQFF.